The entry below gives a single TCR beta chain sequence along with its context. This clonotype was seen more than once but under ten times. It has no known antigen specificity. No base quality values were provided; no much bigger clone lies one nucleotide off. These data are taken from a study of CD8 T cells in ankylosing spondylitis (dated by TCRdb to about 2017). A note on the overall study: The study profiled T cell receptor beta repertoires in healthy donors and ankylosing spondylitis patients to find disease-linked TCR variants. In total, the full study cohort was made up of roughly 110 healthy donors and 20 to 25 ankylosing spondylitis patients. Samples of peripheral blood were taken, and for ankylosing spondylitis patients, synovial fluid was collected as well. The full study reports these points: Some motif variants were previously reported in synovial fluid and blood of reactive arthritis patients, suggesting common disease-initiation mechanisms. According to the report, matched synovial fluid samples from ankylosing spondylitis patients were significantly enriched for the disease-linked clones. A TCR beta motif made up of several highly homologous amino acid variants appeared to be characteristic of blood from ankylosing spondylitis patients. In peripheral blood, the disease-linked clones were found at relatively low frequencies and had a CD8+ phenotype.

Based on the germline V gene (reference sequence), the CDR1 and CDR2 sequences are LGHDT and YNNKEL. The V and J ends are trimmed by 0 bases and 1 base, leaving 18 bases between them. The CDR3 measures 18 amino acids from cysteine to phenylalanine. Just CDR3 DNA is preserved here, 54 bases in frame from base 1. Sequencing relied on an Illumina HiSeq 2500. TCR beta libraries were prepared by quantitative 5'-RACE with molecular barcodes. The authors' analysis ran thus. A new computational method based on a probabilistic model of VDJ rearrangement was used to identify disease-linked TCR variants. In TCRdb, the public reads were trimmed at Q25 with fastp and aligned with MiXCR, with productive beta chains retained. All rows with the same CDR3 protein become a single entry with the most common DNA and genes. Here the V and J calls rest on TCRdb's processing, not on the authors' analysis. Across this sample there are 350,000 to 450,000 distinct CDR3 sequences, with roughly a quarter seen only once. The ten largest clones capture 0.89% of the sample.

The rearrangement combines TRBV3-1 with TRBJ1-1, with a tentative D gene TRBD1 over 5 matching bases. The TCR comes from a male donor with ankylosing spondylitis. Material: blood, either unsorted or a sorted T cell fraction (not recorded which). The DNA is as follows: TGTGCCAGCAGCCAAGATCTCAGGGATCCTAAACAGAACACTGAAGCTTTCTTT. This is translated as CASSQDLRDPKQNTEAFF. With all but the CDR3 taken from the reference TRBV3-1 and TRBJ1-1 genes, the full variable domain is: DTAVSQTPKYLVTQMGNDKSIKCEQNLGHDTMYWYKQDSKKFLKIMFSYNNKELIINETVPNRFSPKSPDKAHLNLHINSLELGDSAVYFCASSQDLRDPKQNTEAFFGQGTRLTVV.